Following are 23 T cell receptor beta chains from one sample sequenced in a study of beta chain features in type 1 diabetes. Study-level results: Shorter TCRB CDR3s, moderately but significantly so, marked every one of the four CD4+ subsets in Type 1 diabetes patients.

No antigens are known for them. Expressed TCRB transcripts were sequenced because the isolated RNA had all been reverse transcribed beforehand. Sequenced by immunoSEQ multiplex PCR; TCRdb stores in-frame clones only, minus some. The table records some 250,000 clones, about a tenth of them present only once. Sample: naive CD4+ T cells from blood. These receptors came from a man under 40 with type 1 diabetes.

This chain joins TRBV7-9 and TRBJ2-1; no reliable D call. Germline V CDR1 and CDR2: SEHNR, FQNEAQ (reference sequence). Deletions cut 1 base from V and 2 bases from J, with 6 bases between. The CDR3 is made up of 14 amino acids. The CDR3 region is CASSLETPYNEQFF. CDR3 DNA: TGTGCCAGCAGCTTAGAGACTCCCTACAATGAGCAGTTCTTC.

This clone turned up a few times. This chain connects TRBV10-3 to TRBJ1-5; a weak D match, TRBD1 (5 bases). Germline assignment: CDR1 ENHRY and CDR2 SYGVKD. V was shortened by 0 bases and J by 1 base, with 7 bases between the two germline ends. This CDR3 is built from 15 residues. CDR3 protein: CAISESRQSNQPQHF. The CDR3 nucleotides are TGTGCCATCAGTGAGTCGAGACAGAGCAATCAGCCCCAGCATTTT.

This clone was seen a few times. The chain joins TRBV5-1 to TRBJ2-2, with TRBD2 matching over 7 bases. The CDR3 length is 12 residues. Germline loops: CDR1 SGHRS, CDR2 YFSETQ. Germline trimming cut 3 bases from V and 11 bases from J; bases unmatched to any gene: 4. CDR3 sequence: CASSSGGDELFF. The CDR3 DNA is TGCGCCAGCAGCTCGGGAGGAGATGAGCTGTTTTTT.

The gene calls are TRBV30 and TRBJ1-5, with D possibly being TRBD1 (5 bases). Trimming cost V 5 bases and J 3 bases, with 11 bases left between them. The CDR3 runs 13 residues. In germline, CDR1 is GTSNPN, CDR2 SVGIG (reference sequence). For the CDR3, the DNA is TGTGCCTGGGCCGACAGTCTCAATCAGCCCCAGCATTTT. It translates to CAWADSLNQPQHF.

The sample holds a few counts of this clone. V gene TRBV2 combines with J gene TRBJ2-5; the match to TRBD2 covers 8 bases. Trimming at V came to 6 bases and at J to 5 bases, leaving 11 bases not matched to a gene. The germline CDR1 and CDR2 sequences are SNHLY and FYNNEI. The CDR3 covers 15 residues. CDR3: CASSDEAGDGETQYF. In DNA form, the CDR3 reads TGTGCCAGCAGCGACGAAGCGGGGGACGGGGAGACCCAGTACTTC.

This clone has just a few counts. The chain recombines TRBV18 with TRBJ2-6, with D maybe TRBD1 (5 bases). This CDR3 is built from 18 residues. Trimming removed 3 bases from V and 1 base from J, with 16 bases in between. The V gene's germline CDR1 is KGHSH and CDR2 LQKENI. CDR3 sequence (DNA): TGTGCCAGCTCACCCCCAGGGTCGGGTACGTCTGGGGCCAACGTCCTGACTTTC. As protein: CASSPPGSGTSGANVLTF. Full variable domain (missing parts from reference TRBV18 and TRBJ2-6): NAGVMQNPRHLVRRRGQEARLRCSPMKGHSHVYWYRQLPEEGLKFMVYLQKENIIDESGMPKERFSAEFPKEGPSILRIQQVVRGDSAAYFCASSPPGSGTSGANVLTFGAGSRLTVL.

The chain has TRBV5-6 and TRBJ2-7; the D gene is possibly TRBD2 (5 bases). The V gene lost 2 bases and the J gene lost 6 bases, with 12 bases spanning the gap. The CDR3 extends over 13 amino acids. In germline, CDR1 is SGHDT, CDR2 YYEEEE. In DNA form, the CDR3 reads TGTGCCAGCAGCTTTAGGATAGAGGGCGAGCAGTACTTC. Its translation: CASSFRIEGEQYF.

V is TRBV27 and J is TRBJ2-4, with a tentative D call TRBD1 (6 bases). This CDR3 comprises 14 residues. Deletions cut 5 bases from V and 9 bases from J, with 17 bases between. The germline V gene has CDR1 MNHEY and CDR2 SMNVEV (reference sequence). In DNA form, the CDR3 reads TGTGCCAGCAGTCCCACTCAGGGGTTAGGCATTCAGTACTTC. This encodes CASSPTQGLGIQYF.

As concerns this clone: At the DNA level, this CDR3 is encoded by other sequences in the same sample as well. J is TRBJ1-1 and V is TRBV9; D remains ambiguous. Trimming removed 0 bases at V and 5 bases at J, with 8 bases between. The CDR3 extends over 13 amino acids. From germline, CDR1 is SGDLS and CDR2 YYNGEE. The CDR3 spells CASSVAGRTEAFF. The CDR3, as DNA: TGTGCCAGCAGCGTAGCTGGGCGTACTGAAGCTTTCTTT.

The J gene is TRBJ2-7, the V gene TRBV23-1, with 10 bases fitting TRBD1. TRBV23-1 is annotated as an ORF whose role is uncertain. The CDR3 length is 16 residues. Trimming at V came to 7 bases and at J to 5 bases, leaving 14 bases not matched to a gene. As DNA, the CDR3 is TGCGCCAGCACCTTAAGGACAGGGGGAAACGGAAACGAGCAGTACTTC. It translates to CASTLRTGGNGNEQYF.

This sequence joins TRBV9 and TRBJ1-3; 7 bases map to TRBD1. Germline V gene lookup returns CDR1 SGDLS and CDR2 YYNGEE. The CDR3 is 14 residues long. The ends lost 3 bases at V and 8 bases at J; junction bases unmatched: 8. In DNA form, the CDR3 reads TGTGCCAGCAGCGCAGGGACAGAAAGTCACACCATATATTTT. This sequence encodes CASSAGTESHTIYF.

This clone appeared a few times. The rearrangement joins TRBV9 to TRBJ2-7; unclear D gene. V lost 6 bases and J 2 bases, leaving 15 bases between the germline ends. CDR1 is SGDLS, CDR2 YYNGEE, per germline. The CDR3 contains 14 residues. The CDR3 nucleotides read TGTGCCAGCACCCCACAGACGGATACCTACGAGCAGTACTTC. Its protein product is CASTPQTDTYEQYF.

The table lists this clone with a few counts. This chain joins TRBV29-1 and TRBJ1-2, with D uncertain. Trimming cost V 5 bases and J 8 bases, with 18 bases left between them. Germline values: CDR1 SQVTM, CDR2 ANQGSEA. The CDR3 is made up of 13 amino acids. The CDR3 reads CSVWPRAAAGYTF. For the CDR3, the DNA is TGCAGCGTTTGGCCCCGGGCAGCGGCGGGCTACACCTTC.

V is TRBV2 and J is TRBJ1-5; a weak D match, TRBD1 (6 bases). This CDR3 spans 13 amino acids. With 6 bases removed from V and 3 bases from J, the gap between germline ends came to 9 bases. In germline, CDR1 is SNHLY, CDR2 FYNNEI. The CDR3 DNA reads TGTGCCAGCAGAGGACAGTCCAATCAGCCCCAGCATTTT. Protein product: CASRGQSNQPQHF.

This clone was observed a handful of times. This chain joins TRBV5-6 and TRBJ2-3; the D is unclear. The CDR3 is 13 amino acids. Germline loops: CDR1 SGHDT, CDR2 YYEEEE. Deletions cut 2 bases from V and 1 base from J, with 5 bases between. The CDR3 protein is CASSFQGTDTQYF. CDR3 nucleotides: TGTGCCAGCAGCTTCCAGGGCACAGATACGCAGTATTTT.

CDR3 residues: CASSRTGTTDTQYF. CDR3 DNA sequence: TGTGCCAGCAGCCGCACGGGAACCACAGATACGCAGTATTTT. The chain joins TRBV5-4 to TRBJ2-3; possibly TRBD2 for D (5 bases). Looked up from germline, CDR1 is SGHNT and CDR2 is YYREEE (reference sequence). The ends were cut back, 4 bases at V and 2 bases at J, with 11 bases in the middle. This CDR3 region has 14 residues.

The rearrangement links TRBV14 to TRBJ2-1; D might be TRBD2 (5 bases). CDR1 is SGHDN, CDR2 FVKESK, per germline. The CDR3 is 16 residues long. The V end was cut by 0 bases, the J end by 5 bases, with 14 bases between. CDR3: CASSQDRTSGHNEQFF. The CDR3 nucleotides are TGTGCCAGCAGCCAAGATAGAACCAGCGGCCACAATGAGCAGTTCTTC.

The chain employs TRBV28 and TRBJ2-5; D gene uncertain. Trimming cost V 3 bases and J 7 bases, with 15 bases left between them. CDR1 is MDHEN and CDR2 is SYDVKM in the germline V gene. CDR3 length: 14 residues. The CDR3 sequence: CASSLEQTAGTQYF. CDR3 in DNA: TGTGCCAGCAGTTTGGAACAGACCGCCGGGACCCAGTACTTC.

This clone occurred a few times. In DNA, the CDR3 is TGTGCCAGTAGTCTCAGACTCATCAATGAGCAGTTCTTC. This translates into CASSLRLINEQFF. The rearrangement joins TRBV19 to TRBJ2-1; the D is unclear. The V gene lost 5 bases and the J gene lost 6 bases, with 11 bases spanning the gap. This CDR3 comprises 13 residues. Germline lookup yields CDR1 LNHDA and CDR2 SQIVND (reference sequence).

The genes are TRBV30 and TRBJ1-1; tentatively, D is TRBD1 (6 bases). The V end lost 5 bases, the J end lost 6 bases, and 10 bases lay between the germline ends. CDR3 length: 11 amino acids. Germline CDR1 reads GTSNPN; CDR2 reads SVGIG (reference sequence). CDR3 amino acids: CAWHRTAEAFF. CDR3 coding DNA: TGTGCCTGGCATCGGACAGCTGAAGCTTTCTTT.

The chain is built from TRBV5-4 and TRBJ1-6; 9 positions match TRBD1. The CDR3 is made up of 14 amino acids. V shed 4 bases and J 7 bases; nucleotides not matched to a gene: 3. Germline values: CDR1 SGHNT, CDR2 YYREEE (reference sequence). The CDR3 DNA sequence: TGTGCCAGCAGCCGGGACAGGGCCAATTCACCCCTCCACTTT. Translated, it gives CASSRDRANSPLHF.

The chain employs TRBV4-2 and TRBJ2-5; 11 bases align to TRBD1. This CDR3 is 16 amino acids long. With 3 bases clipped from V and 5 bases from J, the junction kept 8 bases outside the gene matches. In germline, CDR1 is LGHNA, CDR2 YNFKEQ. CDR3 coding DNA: TGTGCCAGCAGCCAGGGGACAGGGGGTTCCTGGGAGACCCAGTACTTC. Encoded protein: CASSQGTGGSWETQYF.

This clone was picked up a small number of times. The CDR3 nucleotides are TGTGCCAGCAGTTACTCTGCAGGACAGCCCCAGCATTTT. Residues: CASSYSAGQPQHF. V is TRBV6-5 and J is TRBJ1-5; D is ambiguous. This CDR3 is 13 amino acids long. CDR1 and CDR2 (germline): MNHEY, SVGAGI. V gave up 0 bases and J gave up 7 bases, with 7 bases separating them.